These 7 T cell receptor beta chains originate from one sample sequenced in a study of patients and donors after allogeneic stem cell transplantation. TCRdb processed the RT-PCR reads anew with MiXCR; each CDR3 protein has one entry. The table includes about 400,000 distinct CDR3 sequences, approximately 16% detected once. Specimen: blood, either unsorted or a sorted T cell fraction (not recorded which). Source of these receptors: a human donor who was either an allogeneic HSCT recipient or a stem cell or donor lymphocyte infusion donor (not recorded which). It is not recorded whose cells these are; they may come from a transplant donor.

V usage is TRBV4-2 and J usage is TRBJ2-1; the D gene is possibly TRBD1 (6 bases). Trimming pared 0 bases from V and 7 bases from J, leaving 13 bases between. The CDR3 totals 15 residues. The germline V gene encodes CDR1 LGHNA and CDR2 YNFKEQ. In DNA, the CDR3 is TGTGCCAGCAGCCAAGATCCAGGGACACCTAATGAGCAGTTCTTC. This codes for CASSQDPGTPNEQFF.

A few counts support this clonotype. Here the CDR3 reads CSARVPGIVTEAFF. For the CDR3, the DNA is TGCAGTGCTAGAGTCCCCGGGATCGTAACTGAAGCTTTCTTT. The rearrangement uses TRBV20-1 and TRBJ1-1; D is unresolved. V lost 1 base to trimming and J lost 5 bases, with 14 bases between them. CDR1 DFQATT and CDR2 SNEGSKA come from the germline V gene (reference sequence). The CDR3 loop spans 14 amino acids.

This clonotype appeared a few times. The rearrangement links TRBV20-1 to TRBJ2-7; D is unresolved. Germline CDR1 reads DFQATT; CDR2 reads SNEGSKA (reference sequence). The V end lost 0 bases, the J end lost 3 bases, and 12 bases lay between the germline ends. This CDR3 is 14 amino acids long. The CDR3 coding sequence is TGCAGTGCTAGAGAAACGGCGGCTTTCTACGAGCAGTACTTC. Its protein is CSARETAAFYEQYF.

In its sample, this clonotype was seen a few times. This chain uses TRBV3-1 with TRBJ2-7; 10 positions agree with TRBD2. V dropped 4 bases and J dropped 3; count of bases not matched to a gene: 3. This CDR3 has 14 residues. Germline CDR1 reads LGHDT; CDR2 reads YNNKEL (reference sequence). The CDR3 reads CASSLTSGDYEQYF. CDR3 DNA: TGTGCCAGCAGCCTTACTAGCGGGGACTACGAGCAGTACTTC.

This clonotype was counted a few times. CDR3 DNA: TGTGCCTGGAGTGTTGAAGGGACTCAGCCCCAGCATTTT. This sequence encodes CAWSVEGTQPQHF. The chain links TRBV30 to TRBJ1-5; D possibly corresponds to TRBD1 (5 bases). The CDR3 length is 13 residues. Germline CDR1 is GTSNPN and CDR2 is SVGIG (reference sequence). The V end lost 0 bases, the J end lost 6 bases, and 9 bases lay between the germline ends.

The chain combines TRBV12-3 or TRBV12-4 with TRBJ1-1; 7 bases are a match to TRBD1. Trimming took 5 bases from V and 6 from J; bases not matched to a gene: 9. The CDR3 is 14 residues long. The CDR3: CASSLETGSAEAFF. The CDR3 DNA is TGTGCCAGCAGTCTCGAGACAGGGAGCGCTGAAGCTTTCTTT.

This chain joins TRBV6-1 and TRBJ1-4; D is unclear. V was clipped by 5 bases and J by 8 bases, with 18 bases between them. The CDR3 spans 15 residues. Germline V CDR1 and CDR2: MNHNS, SASEGT. The CDR3 loop reads CASSPQATQGEKLFF. The CDR3 DNA reads TGTGCCAGCAGTCCTCAGGCGACCCAAGGGGAAAAACTGTTTTTT.